The next 19 T cell receptor beta chains were all read from a single sample in a study of shared clonotypes between healthy human individuals. Assay: immunoSEQ multiplex PCR; the TCRdb copy retains only in-frame clones and omits some. The sample has more than 2 million clones; around 96% are singletons. In the naive CD8 group, cells lacked CD45RO and were positively selected for CCR7, so terminally differentiated effector memory CD45RA+ cells were left out. Sample: naive CD8+ T cells sorted from blood. These receptors came from a man aged 18 to 29 in good health.

The V and J genes are TRBV7-9 and TRBJ2-3; 9 nucleotides align to TRBD2. The CDR3 spans 16 residues. Germline V gene sequence: CDR1 SEHNR, CDR2 FQNEAQ (reference sequence). J lost 2 bases, V lost 5 bases, and 8 bases had no gene match. This CDR3 reads CASSVHSGGYTDTQYF. CDR3 nucleotide sequence: TGTGCCAGCAGCGTACATAGCGGGGGATACACAGATACGCAGTATTTT.

V and J are TRBV7-2 and TRBJ2-2; D is perhaps TRBD1 (5 bases). The CDR3 is made up of 15 amino acids. The V gene lost 5 bases and the J gene lost 0 bases, with 10 bases spanning the gap. Per germline, CDR1 SGHTA and CDR2 FQGNSA. The CDR3 DNA follows: TGTGCCAGCAGCCCGGACAACCCGAACACCGGGGAGCTGTTTTTT. Protein sequence: CASSPDNPNTGELFF.

The chain links TRBV21-1 to TRBJ2-7; the table's TRBD1 call for D was not verified on the DNA. TRBV21-1 is reported as a pseudogene. The CDR3 is made up of 17 amino acids. The CDR3 spells CASSKKGLNRGTYEQYF. The CDR3, as DNA: TGTGCCAGCAGCAAAAAGGGTTTAAACAGGGGGACCTACGAGCAGTACTTC.

The chain combines TRBV30 with TRBJ2-7, with 7 bases that match TRBD1. CDR1 GTSNPN and CDR2 SVGIG come from the germline V gene (reference sequence). This CDR3 is built from 11 residues. The junction had 2 bases not matched to a gene; V was cut back by 2 bases and J by 7 bases. CDR3: CAWSPDREQYF. CDR3 sequence (DNA): TGTGCCTGGAGTCCGGACAGGGAGCAGTACTTC.

This clone was found once. The V call is TRBV27, the J call TRBJ2-1; the D is unclear. Germline lookup yields CDR1 MNHEY and CDR2 SMNVEV (reference sequence). Trimming cost V 4 bases and J 7 bases, with 17 bases left between them. The CDR3 totals 15 residues. The CDR3 here is CASSSLPLHANEQFF. The CDR3 DNA reads as TGTGCCAGCAGTTCTCTTCCCCTCCATGCGAATGAGCAGTTCTTC.

The rearrangement links TRBV5-5 to TRBJ2-7, with D hard to call. The CDR3 is 12 residues long. Between the trimmed V and J ends, which lost 2 bases and 4 bases, there was a span of 7 bases. Per the germline V gene, CDR1 is SGHKS and CDR2 is YYEKEE (reference sequence). The chain's CDR3 is CASSFESYEQYF. For the CDR3, the DNA is TGTGCCAGCAGCTTTGAATCGTACGAGCAGTACTTC.

The CDR3 DNA follows: TGTGCCAGCAGTTTAGTGGCAGACAATGAGCAGTTCTTC. Its translation is CASSLVADNEQFF. The chain combines TRBV28 with TRBJ2-1; D call uncertain. Germline-derived CDR1 and CDR2 are MDHEN and SYDVKM. The CDR3 spans 13 residues. The V and J ends lost 2 bases and 5 bases respectively, with 7 bases between them. The full variable domain, completed using reference TRBV28 and TRBJ2-1, is DVKVTQSSRYLVKRTGEKVFLECVQDMDHENMFWYRQDPGLGLRLIYFSYDVKMKEKGDIPEGYSVSREKKERFSLILESASTNQTSMYLCASSLVADNEQFFGPGTRLTVL.

V and J are TRBV5-4 and TRBJ2-7, with TRBD1 matching over 7 bases. This CDR3 region has 14 residues. The germline V gene encodes CDR1 SGHNT and CDR2 YYREEE (reference sequence). Trimming at V came to 3 bases and at J to 2 bases, leaving 5 bases not matched to a gene. This chain's CDR3 is CASSYGDSAYEQYF. The DNA for the CDR3 is TGTGCCAGCAGCTACGGGGACAGCGCCTACGAGCAGTACTTC.

Worth noting for this clone: Other nucleotide sequences from this sample produce the same CDR3. The gene calls are TRBV4-3 and TRBJ2-7; D not resolved. The CDR3 has 14 residues. The germline V gene has CDR1 LGHNA and CDR2 YSLEER. The V gene lost 0 bases and the J gene lost 2 bases, with 8 bases spanning the gap. The CDR3 reads CASSQELDTYEQYF. CDR3 DNA sequence: TGCGCCAGCAGCCAAGAGCTCGATACCTACGAGCAGTACTTC.

The V call is TRBV7-9, the J call TRBJ1-1; D perhaps matches TRBD1 (5 bases). Looked up from germline, CDR1 is SEHNR and CDR2 is FQNEAQ (reference sequence). V gave up 2 bases and J gave up 0 bases, with 19 bases separating them. The CDR3 has 18 amino acids. DNA for the CDR3: TGTGCCAGCAGCTTACCGGTAGGGCAGGGTGGGCTGAACACTGAAGCTTTCTTT. Translating it yields CASSLPVGQGGLNTEAFF.

The chain joins TRBV7-9 to TRBJ2-7, with D tentatively TRBD2 (5 bases). Per germline, CDR1 SEHNR and CDR2 FQNEAQ (reference sequence). The CDR3 contains 15 residues. V lost 5 bases and J 7 bases, leaving 21 bases between the germline ends. This CDR3 is CASSLSRDPMREQYF. In DNA, the CDR3 is TGTGCCAGCAGCCTATCCCGGGATCCTATGCGGGAGCAGTACTTC.

The chain recombines TRBV10-3 with TRBJ1-4; D perhaps matches TRBD1 (6 bases). The CDR3 is made up of 19 amino acids. The V gene lost 6 bases and the J gene lost 2 bases, with 25 bases spanning the gap. Germline CDR1 reads ENHRY; CDR2 reads SYGVKD. The DNA for the CDR3 is TGTGCCATCAGAACTTACTCCCAGGGGCGCAGTTGTACTAATGAAAAACTGTTTTTT. Protein: CAIRTYSQGRSCTNEKLFF.

V usage is TRBV28 and J usage is TRBJ2-7, with 8 bases fitting TRBD1. V lost 1 base, J lost 5 bases, and 7 bases stayed unmatched. This CDR3 contains 15 residues. The germline CDR1 and CDR2 sequences are MDHEN and SYDVKM. CDR3 amino acids: CASSLSFGQGDEQYF. The CDR3 region has the DNA TGTGCCAGCAGTTTATCCTTCGGACAGGGAGACGAGCAGTACTTC.

V usage is TRBV2 and J usage is TRBJ2-4; D is undetermined. The germline CDR1 and CDR2 sequences are SNHLY and FYNNEI. The germline V and J ends were trimmed by 8 bases and 1 base, with 6 bases remaining between them. The CDR3 is made up of 12 amino acids. CDR3 bases: TGTGCCAGCTTAGGGGCCAAAAACATTCAGTACTTC. It encodes CASLGAKNIQYF.

CDR3 sequence reads: CASSEVQGEVQNIQYF. CDR3 sequence (DNA): TGTGCCAGCAGTGAAGTTCAAGGGGAGGTTCAGAACATTCAGTACTTC. The chain recombines TRBV2 with TRBJ2-4; D perhaps matches TRBD2 (6 bases). The CDR3 runs to 16 residues. V was pared by 1 base and J by 7 bases, with 17 bases between. Germline CDR1 SNHLY, CDR2 FYNNEI.

The chain is built from TRBV15 and TRBJ2-1; 10 nucleotides align to TRBD1. CDR1 and CDR2 (germline): LNHNV, YYDKDF (reference sequence). This CDR3 is 14 amino acids long. V shed 5 bases, J shed 9 bases, and the junction held 7 bases outside the gene matches. As DNA, the CDR3 is TGTGCCACCAGCGTCCGGGACAGGGGAGGTGAGCAGTTCTTC. This gives the protein CATSVRDRGGEQFF.

Notes on this clone: Other nucleotide sequences from this sample produce the same CDR3. The chain couples TRBV5-6 to TRBJ2-3; D is ambiguous. This CDR3 contains 12 residues. Looked up from germline, CDR1 is SGHDT and CDR2 is YYEEEE. V was cut by 0 bases and J by 6 bases, with 5 bases left in between. CDR3: CASSLAEDTQYF. CDR3 in DNA: TGTGCCAGCAGCTTGGCAGAGGATACGCAGTATTTT.

A remark on this clone: Within the sample, other DNA sequences also encode this same CDR3. The chain recombines TRBV30 with TRBJ2-7; 7 bases fit TRBD1. The CDR3 covers 11 residues. J was trimmed by 6 bases and V by 2 bases; bases with no gene match: 1. CDR1 is GTSNPN and CDR2 is SVGIG in the germline V gene (reference sequence). Here the CDR3 reads CAWSPGGEQYF. Written as DNA, the CDR3 is TGTGCCTGGAGTCCAGGGGGCGAGCAGTACTTC.

J is TRBJ2-5 and V is TRBV7-2; 8 nucleotides agree with TRBD2. Germline CDR1 and CDR2: SGHTA and FQGNSA. This CDR3 spans 16 amino acids. J lost 2 bases, V lost 5 bases, and 10 bases had no gene match. The CDR3 DNA is TGTGCCAGCAGCCCACATTTAGCGGGGACACAAGAGACCCAGTACTTC. This codes for CASSPHLAGTQETQYF.